The 26 T cell receptor beta chains reported below all come from one sample, sequenced in a study of OX40 agonist ivuxolimab in advanced cancers. The table came from immunoSEQ multiplex PCR; TCRdb's copy has only in-frame clones and leaves some out. The data hold tens of thousands of clones, with 75% to 90% observed a single time. Sequenced here: CD4+ or CD8+ T cells sorted from blood, sampled in a trial of the OX40 agonist ivuxolimab. These receptors came from an adult with an advanced solid tumor such as melanoma, head and neck, liver or kidney cancer.

V usage is TRBV18 and J usage is TRBJ1-5, with 8 nucleotides matching TRBD1. This CDR3 is 15 amino acids long. Germline V gene data show CDR1 as KGHSH and CDR2 as LQKENI. With V trimmed by 4 bases and J by 4 bases, 6 bases remained unmatched. The CDR3 DNA follows: TGTGCCAGCTCACTGGGACAGGCTGGGAATCAGCCCCAGCATTTT. Translating gives CASSLGQAGNQPQHF.

The chain has TRBV28 and TRBJ1-1; D might be TRBD1 (5 bases). Germline V gene data show CDR1 as MDHEN and CDR2 as SYDVKM. Deletions cut 6 bases from V and 3 bases from J, with 11 bases between. The CDR3 totals 13 residues. The CDR3 is CASRAQGDTEAFF. The CDR3, as DNA: TGTGCCAGCAGGGCTCAGGGCGACACTGAAGCTTTCTTT.

The chain recombines TRBV6-1 with TRBJ2-5; 10 positions match TRBD1. This CDR3 is built from 13 residues. The ends lost 9 bases at V and 5 bases at J; junction bases unmatched: 6. Germline V lookup: CDR1 MNHNS, CDR2 SASEGT. The CDR3 sequence is CASATGGRETQYF. CDR3 in DNA: TGTGCCAGTGCGACAGGGGGCAGGGAGACCCAGTACTTC.

The chain joins TRBV29-1 to TRBJ2-3; 8 bases align to TRBD2. The CDR3 extends over 14 amino acids. Germline lookup yields CDR1 SQVTM and CDR2 ANQGSEA. The V gene end was trimmed by 1 base and the J gene end by 6 bases; junction bases not matched to a gene: 6. CDR3 in amino acids: CSVEVPGGPDTQYF. Written as DNA, the CDR3 is TGCAGCGTTGAAGTTCCGGGAGGGCCCGATACGCAGTATTTT.

The chain joins TRBV5-1 to TRBJ2-1; TRBD2 matches at 9 bases. Unmatched junction bases numbered 8, after V lost 0 bases and J lost 4 bases. CDR1 is SGHRS, CDR2 YFSETQ, per germline. This CDR3 spans 17 amino acids. CDR3 DNA sequence: TGCGCCAGCAGCTTGGGTAGTAGCGGGAGACTGTACAATGAGCAGTTCTTC. It translates to CASSLGSSGRLYNEQFF.

In DNA form, the CDR3 reads TGTGCCAGCAGTGAGAGGGACTTTGGGGAGTACTTC. Protein: CASSERDFGEYF. The chain couples TRBV2 to TRBJ2-7; tentatively, D is TRBD2 (6 bases). The CDR3 has 12 residues. Trimming took off 3 bases at V and 11 bases at J, with 14 bases between the two ends. CDR1 SNHLY and CDR2 FYNNEI come from the germline V gene.

The J gene is TRBJ1-1, the V gene TRBV5-4; D uncertain. V gave up 0 bases and J gave up 5 bases, with 14 bases separating them. The CDR3 is made up of 15 amino acids. The V gene's germline CDR1 is SGHNT and CDR2 YYREEE (reference sequence). The CDR3: CASSLAQVVGTEAFF. The CDR3 DNA follows: TGTGCCAGCAGCTTGGCCCAGGTAGTGGGGACTGAAGCTTTCTTT.

This rearrangement joins TRBV30 to TRBJ2-2; D perhaps matches TRBD2 (6 bases). Trimming took off 3 bases at V and 8 bases at J, with 10 bases between the two ends. The germline V gene has CDR1 GTSNPN and CDR2 SVGIG (reference sequence). The CDR3 consists of 12 residues. The CDR3 DNA reads as TGTGCCTGGAGCCCCCGGGGGGGGGAGCTGTTTTTT. Translated: CAWSPRGGELFF.

This rearrangement joins TRBV6-6 to TRBJ2-3; either TRBD1 or TRBD2 may fit D (6 bases each). The CDR3 consists of 13 residues. V shed 5 bases and J shed 8 bases, with 14 bases lying between them. Looked up from germline, CDR1 is MNHNY and CDR2 is SVGAGI (reference sequence). Here the CDR3 DNA reads TGTGCCAGCAGTGGACAGCGGGTCGGTACGCAGTATTTT. Encoded protein: CASSGQRVGTQYF.

The rearrangement uses TRBV2 and TRBJ1-5, with D perhaps TRBD1 (6 bases). V shed 5 bases and J shed 3 bases, with 11 bases lying between them. The CDR3 has 14 residues. Germline-derived CDR1 and CDR2 are SNHLY and FYNNEI. As DNA, the CDR3 is TGTGCCAGCAGTAACAGGGCGGCCAATCAGCCCCAGCATTTT. Protein product: CASSNRAANQPQHF.

This clone was picked up one time. This chain joins TRBV6-1 and TRBJ2-7; 7 positions match TRBD1. V trimming: 6 bases; J trimming: 1 base; junction bases outside the gene matches: 0. Per the germline V gene, CDR1 is MNHNS and CDR2 is SASEGT. CDR3 length: 12 amino acids. The DNA for the CDR3 is TGTGCCAGCAGGGGACAGTCCTACGAGCAGTACTTC. It specifies CASRGQSYEQYF.

The chain combines TRBV18 with TRBJ2-1; tentative D call: TRBD2 (6 bases). This CDR3 contains 16 residues. V was trimmed by 4 bases and J by 6 bases, leaving 19 bases between them. Per germline, CDR1 KGHSH and CDR2 LQKENI. This CDR3 reads CASSRQTSPPGNEQFF. The CDR3 nucleotides read TGTGCCAGCTCACGCCAGACTAGTCCGCCAGGCAATGAGCAGTTCTTC.

In the case of this clone: One junction end disagrees with the germline gene, perhaps due to a read error. This sequence joins TRBV5-4 and TRBJ2-7; D uncertain. The CDR3 is 15 amino acids. The germline V gene has CDR1 SGHNT and CDR2 YYREEE (reference sequence). The CDR3 reads CASGLMAAPSYKQYF. The CDR3 DNA reads TGTGCCAGCGGCTTGATGGCGGCGCCCTCCTACAAGCAGTACTTC. Based on the CDR3 plus reference TRBV5-4 and TRBJ2-7, the full variable domain is ETGVTQSPTHLIKTRGQQVTLRCSSQSGHNTVSWYQQALGQGPQFIFQYYREEENGRGNFPPRFSGLQFPNYSSELNVNALELDDSALYLCASGLMAAPSYKQYFGPGTRLTVT.

As concerns this clone: The sample carries other DNA sequences with the same CDR3. The chain employs TRBV7-9 and TRBJ2-3; D possibly corresponds to TRBD2 (5 bases). The germline V gene encodes CDR1 SEHNR and CDR2 FQNEAQ (reference sequence). The CDR3 length is 13 residues. V lost 5 bases and J lost 0, with 6 bases in between. The CDR3 DNA reads as TGTGCCAGCAGCCCGGGAAGCACAGATACGCAGTATTTT. Its protein is CASSPGSTDTQYF.

The J gene is TRBJ1-1, the V gene TRBV5-4; D remains unclear. Germline V gene lookup returns CDR1 SGHNT and CDR2 YYREEE (reference sequence). V was shortened by 0 bases and J by 8 bases, with 11 bases between the two germline ends. This CDR3 comprises 13 residues. The CDR3 here is CASSLGGGLEAFF. In DNA, the CDR3 is TGTGCCAGCAGCTTGGGAGGAGGGTTGGAAGCTTTCTTT.

This clone was seen just once. The rearrangement links TRBV5-4 to TRBJ2-3; D gene uncertain. V lost 0 bases, J lost 1 base, and 9 bases lay in between. The CDR3 consists of 15 residues. CDR1 SGHNT and CDR2 YYREEE come from the germline V gene (reference sequence). CDR3 loop: CASSLVPGRTDTQYF. Here the CDR3 DNA reads TGTGCCAGCAGCTTGGTGCCAGGTCGCACAGATACGCAGTATTTT.

This sequence joins TRBV27 and TRBJ1-2; D uncertain. Trimming cost V 6 bases and J 6 bases, with 14 bases left between them. This CDR3 has 13 residues. Germline V gene data show CDR1 as MNHEY and CDR2 as SMNVEV (reference sequence). The CDR3 region is CASSFTRRDGYTF. The CDR3 DNA reads TGTGCCAGCAGCTTTACTCGACGTGATGGCTACACCTTC.

V usage is TRBV18 and J usage is TRBJ2-7; no definite D call. The CDR3 consists of 13 residues. V dropped 4 bases and J dropped 4 bases, with 11 bases sitting between them. CDR1 is KGHSH, CDR2 LQKENI, per germline. The CDR3 loop is CASSLSNVYEQYF. CDR3 in DNA: TGTGCCAGCTCACTGAGTAACGTATACGAGCAGTACTTC. The full variable domain, its missing parts supplied by reference TRBV18 and TRBJ2-7, is NAGVMQNPRHLVRRRGQEARLRCSPMKGHSHVYWYRQLPEEGLKFMVYLQKENIIDESGMPKERFSAEFPKEGPSILRIQQVVRGDSAAYFCASSLSNVYEQYFGPGTRLTVT.

This clone was picked up one time. V is TRBV4-1 and J is TRBJ2-7; TRBD1 aligns across 8 bases. CDR3 length equals 15 residues. V was clipped by 0 bases and J by 6 bases; unmatched bases: 7. Germline V gene data show CDR1 as MGHRA and CDR2 as YSYEKL. CDR3 nucleotides: TGCGCCAGCAGCCAAGAAGGGACAGGTCTCCGCGAGCAGTACTTC. The encoded protein is CASSQEGTGLREQYF.

This chain links TRBV5-1 with TRBJ2-1, with TRBD2 matching over 12 bases. Trimming removed 4 bases from V and 8 bases from J; junction bases left unmatched: 7. In germline, CDR1 is SGHRS, CDR2 YFSETQ. The CDR3 extends over 15 amino acids. The chain's CDR3 is CASSLAGGKSDEQFF. The CDR3 coding sequence is TGCGCCAGCAGCCTAGCGGGAGGGAAAAGCGATGAGCAGTTCTTC.

The V gene is TRBV7-2, the J gene TRBJ2-2; the D gene is possibly TRBD1 (6 bases). The germline CDR1 and CDR2 sequences are SGHTA and FQGNSA. There are 13 residues in the CDR3. The V and J ends lost 6 bases and 7 bases respectively, with 12 bases between them. The CDR3 bases are TGTGCCAGCAGTCCCAGGGGCGGCGGGGAGCTGTTTTTT. Residues: CASSPRGGGELFF.

The rearrangement uses TRBV5-1 and TRBJ2-1, with 7 bases that match TRBD1. V was pared by 0 bases and J by 4 bases, with 4 bases of the junction left unmatched. This CDR3 comprises 15 residues. Germline-derived CDR1 and CDR2 are SGHRS and YFSETQ. In DNA, the CDR3 is TGCGCCAGCAGCTTGGAAAACAGGGGATACAATGAGCAGTTCTTC. This translates into CASSLENRGYNEQFF.

V and J are TRBV11-2 and TRBJ2-1; TRBD2 matches 15 bases. This CDR3 is 16 amino acids long. With V trimmed by 5 bases and J by 8 bases, 7 bases remained unmatched. CDR1 is SGHAT, CDR2 FQNNGV, per germline. In DNA, the CDR3 is TGTGCCAGCAGCAAACCGGGACTAGCGGGAGGCTATGAGCAGTTCTTC. Translating gives CASSKPGLAGGYEQFF.

The V call is TRBV7-3, the J call TRBJ2-1, with 14 bases lining up with TRBD2. The CDR3 is 15 residues long. Germline V lookup: CDR1 SGHTA, CDR2 FQGTGA. J lost 8 bases, V lost 8 bases, and 8 bases had no gene match. DNA of the CDR3: TGTGCCAGCGGACTAGCGGGAGGTCCGGCCCATGAGCAGTTCTTC. Protein sequence: CASGLAGGPAHEQFF.

The DNA for the CDR3 is TGTGCCAGCAGCTTAGTACAGGGACTCAACACCGGGGAGCTGTTTTTT. Translating gives CASSLVQGLNTGELFF. The chain combines TRBV11-2 with TRBJ2-2; D may be TRBD1 or TRBD2 (6 bases each). In germline, CDR1 is SGHAT, CDR2 FQNNGV. V was trimmed by 1 base and J by 2 bases, leaving 11 bases between them. The CDR3 is made up of 16 amino acids.

The chain employs TRBV5-4 and TRBJ2-1; D unresolved. Germline CDR1 reads SGHNT; CDR2 reads YYREEE (reference sequence). This CDR3 comprises 14 residues. V was shortened by 0 bases and J by 4 bases, with 8 bases between the two germline ends. CDR3 bases: TGTGCCAGCAGCTTGGAGCCCACATACAATGAGCAGTTCTTC. Translated, it gives CASSLEPTYNEQFF.